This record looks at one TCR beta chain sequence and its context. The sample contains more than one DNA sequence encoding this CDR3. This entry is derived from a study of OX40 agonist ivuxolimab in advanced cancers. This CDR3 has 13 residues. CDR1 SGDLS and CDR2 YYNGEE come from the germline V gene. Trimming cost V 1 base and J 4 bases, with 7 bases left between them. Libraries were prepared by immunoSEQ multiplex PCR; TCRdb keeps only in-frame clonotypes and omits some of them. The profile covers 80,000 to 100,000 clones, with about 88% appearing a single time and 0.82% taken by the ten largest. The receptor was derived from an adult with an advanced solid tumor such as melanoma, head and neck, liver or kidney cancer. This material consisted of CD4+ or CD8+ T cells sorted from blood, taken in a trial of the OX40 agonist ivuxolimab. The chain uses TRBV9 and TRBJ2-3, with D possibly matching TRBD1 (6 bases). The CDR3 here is CASSVWGPDTQYF. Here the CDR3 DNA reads TGTGCCAGCAGCGTATGGGGGCCAGATACGCAGTATTTT.